This T cell receptor (beta chain) was sequenced in a study of blood T cell repertoires in COVID-19. In the study overall: Sites in the United States, Italy and Spain provided acute and convalescent COVID-19 samples. Sample material is recorded as cDNA or gDNA derived from T cells, B-cell-depleted T cells, or PBMCs.

In the original workflow: Reference gene primer amplification in the assay estimated nucleated cell counts. Measured with immunoSEQ multiplex PCR; TCRdb has only the in-frame clones, and not every one. That table furnishes V, J and clone size, whereas the DNA furnished D and trimming. The sample has 70,000 or so clones; over 65% are singletons. CDR3 length: 13 residues. With 9 bases removed from V and 11 bases from J, the gap between germline ends came to 22 bases. Looked up from germline, CDR1 is LNHDA and CDR2 is SQIVND (reference sequence). The sample taken for sequencing was peripheral blood. The TCR originated in a woman between 70 and 85 years old with acute or convalescent COVID-19. The chain carries TRBV19 and TRBJ1-1; a weak D match, TRBD1 (6 bases). CDR3 coding DNA: TGTGCCAGCCAACTCCAGGGGAAGGGCGACGCTTTCTTT. Translating it yields CASQLQGKGDAFF.